This T cell receptor beta chain was retrieved from a study of blood T cell repertoires in COVID-19. Study-level background: Sample material is recorded as cDNA or gDNA derived from T cells, B-cell-depleted T cells, or PBMCs.

V gave up 3 bases and J gave up 5 bases; unmatched junction bases: 10. The CDR3 consists of 16 residues. Germline V gene lookup returns CDR1 MGHDK and CDR2 SYGVNS. Cohort assignment relied on participant-reported clinical history. Donors of Cohort 3 who recovered were those that had two negative PCRs, clearance, or symptom resolution. Libraries were prepared by immunoSEQ multiplex PCR; TCRdb keeps only in-frame clonotypes and omits some of them. The data show more than 250,000 clones, 80% to 90% seen once. This TCR came from a young woman who had recovered from COVID-19. Sample: PBMCs or T cells enriched from blood (not recorded which). The chain links TRBV25-1 to TRBJ2-7, with 10 positions matching TRBD2. The CDR3 loop is CASSDQRGGRNHEQYF. Here the CDR3 DNA reads TGTGCCAGCAGTGACCAGCGGGGGGGCCGAAACCACGAGCAGTACTTC.